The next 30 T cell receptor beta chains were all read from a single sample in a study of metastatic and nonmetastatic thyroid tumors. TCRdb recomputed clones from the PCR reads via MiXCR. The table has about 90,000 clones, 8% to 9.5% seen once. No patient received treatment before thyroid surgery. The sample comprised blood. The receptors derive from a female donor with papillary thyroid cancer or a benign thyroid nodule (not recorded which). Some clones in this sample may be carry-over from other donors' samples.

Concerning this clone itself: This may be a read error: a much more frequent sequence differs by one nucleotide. In DNA, the CDR3 is TGTGCCAGCAGCTCCGACGGAGCAACTAATGAAAAACTGTTTTTT. This encodes CASSSDGATNEKLFF. The rearrangement links TRBV7-2 to TRBJ1-4, with D unresolved. V was clipped by 4 bases and J by 0 bases, with 9 bases between them. This CDR3 region has 15 residues. CDR1 is SGHTA, CDR2 FQGNSA, per germline. The entire variable domain, with the rest obtained from reference TRBV7-2 and TRBJ1-4, is as follows: GAGVSQSPSNKVTEKGKDVELRCDPISGHTALYWYRQSLGQGLEFLIYFQGNSAPDKSGLPSDRFSAERTGGSVSTLTIQRTQQEDSAVYLCASSSDGATNEKLFFGSGTQLSVL.

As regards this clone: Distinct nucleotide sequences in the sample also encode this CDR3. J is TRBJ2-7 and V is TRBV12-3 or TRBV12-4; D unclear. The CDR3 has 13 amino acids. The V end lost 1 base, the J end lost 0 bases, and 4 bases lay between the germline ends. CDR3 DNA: TGTGCCAGCAGTTTAGTAAGCTCCTACGAGCAGTACTTC. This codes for CASSLVSSYEQYF.

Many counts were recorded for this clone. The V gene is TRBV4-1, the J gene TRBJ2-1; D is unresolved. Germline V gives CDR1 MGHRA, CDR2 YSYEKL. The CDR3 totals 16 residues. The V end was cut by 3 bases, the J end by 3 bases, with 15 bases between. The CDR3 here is CASSQADSNVYNEQFF. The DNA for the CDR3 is TGCGCCAGCAGCCAGGCAGACTCAAACGTCTACAATGAGCAGTTCTTC.

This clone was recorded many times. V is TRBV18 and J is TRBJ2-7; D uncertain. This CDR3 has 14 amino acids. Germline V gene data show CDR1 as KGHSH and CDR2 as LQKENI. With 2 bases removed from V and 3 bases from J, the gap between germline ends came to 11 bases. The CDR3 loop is CASSPSVILYEQYF. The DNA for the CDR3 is TGTGCCAGCTCACCATCCGTAATCCTCTACGAGCAGTACTTC.

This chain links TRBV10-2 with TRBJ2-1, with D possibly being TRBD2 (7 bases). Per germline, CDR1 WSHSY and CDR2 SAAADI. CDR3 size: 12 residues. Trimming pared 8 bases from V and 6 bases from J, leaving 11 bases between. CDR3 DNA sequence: TGCGCCAGCTTTGGGGGGGCCAATGAGCAGTTCTTC. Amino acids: CASFGGANEQFF.

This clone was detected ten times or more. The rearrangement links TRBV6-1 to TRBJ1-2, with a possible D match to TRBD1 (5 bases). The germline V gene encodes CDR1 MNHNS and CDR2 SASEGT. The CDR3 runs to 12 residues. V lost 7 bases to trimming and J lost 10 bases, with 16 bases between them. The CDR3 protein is CASISLTGAYTF. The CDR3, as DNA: TGTGCCAGCATTTCACTTACCGGGGCCTACACCTTC.

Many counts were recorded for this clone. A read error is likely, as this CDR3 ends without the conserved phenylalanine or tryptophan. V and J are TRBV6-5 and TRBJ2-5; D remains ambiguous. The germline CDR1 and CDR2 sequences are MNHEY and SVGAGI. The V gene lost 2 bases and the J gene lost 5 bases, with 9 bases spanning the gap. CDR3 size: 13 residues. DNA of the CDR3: TGTGCCAGCAGTTACGATTACATCGAGACCCAGTACTCC. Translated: CASSYDYIETQYS.

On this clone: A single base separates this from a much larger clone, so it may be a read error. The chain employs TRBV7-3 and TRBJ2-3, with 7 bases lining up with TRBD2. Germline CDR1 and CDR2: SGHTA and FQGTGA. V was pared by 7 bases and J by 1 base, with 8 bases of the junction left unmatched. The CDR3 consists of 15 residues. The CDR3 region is CASISRGRGTDTQYF. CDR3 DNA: TGTGCCAGCATCTCCCGTGGGAGGGGCACAGATACGCAGTATTTT.

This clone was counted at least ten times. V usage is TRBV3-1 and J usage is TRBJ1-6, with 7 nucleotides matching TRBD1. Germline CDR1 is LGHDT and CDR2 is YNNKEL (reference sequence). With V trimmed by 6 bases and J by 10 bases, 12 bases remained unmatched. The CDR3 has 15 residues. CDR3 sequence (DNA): TGTGCCAGCAGTCGAGGGACAGTCAACAGATCACCCCTCCACTTT. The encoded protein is CASSRGTVNRSPLHF.

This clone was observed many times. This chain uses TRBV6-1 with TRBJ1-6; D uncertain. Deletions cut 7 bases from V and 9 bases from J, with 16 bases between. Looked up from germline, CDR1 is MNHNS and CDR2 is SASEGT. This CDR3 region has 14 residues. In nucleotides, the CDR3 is TGTGCCAGCACCTTTGACGGTGTTGGTTCACCCCTCCACTTT. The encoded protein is CASTFDGVGSPLHF.

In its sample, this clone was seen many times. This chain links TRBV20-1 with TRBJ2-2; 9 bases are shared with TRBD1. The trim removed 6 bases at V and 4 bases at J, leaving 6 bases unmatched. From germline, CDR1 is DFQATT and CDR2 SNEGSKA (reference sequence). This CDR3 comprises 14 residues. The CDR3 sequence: CSALTGQGTGELFF. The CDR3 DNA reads TGCAGTGCCCTAACGGGACAGGGCACCGGGGAGCTGTTTTTT.

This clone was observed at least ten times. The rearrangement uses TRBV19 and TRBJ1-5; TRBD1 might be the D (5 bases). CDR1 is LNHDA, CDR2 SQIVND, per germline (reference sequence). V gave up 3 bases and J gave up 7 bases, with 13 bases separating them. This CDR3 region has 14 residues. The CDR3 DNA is TGTGCCAGTAGTATTGGGTCAGGGCGGCAGCCCCAGCATTTT. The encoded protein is CASSIGSGRQPQHF.

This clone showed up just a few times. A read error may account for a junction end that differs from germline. CDR3 in DNA: TGTGCCAGCAGCGCGACTAGCGGGGGGAACAATGGGCAGTTCTTC. Translation gives CASSATSGGNNGQFF. The chain uses TRBV9 and TRBJ2-1; 13 nucleotides agree with TRBD2. Germline V gene lookup returns CDR1 SGDLS and CDR2 YYNGEE. The CDR3 is made up of 15 amino acids.

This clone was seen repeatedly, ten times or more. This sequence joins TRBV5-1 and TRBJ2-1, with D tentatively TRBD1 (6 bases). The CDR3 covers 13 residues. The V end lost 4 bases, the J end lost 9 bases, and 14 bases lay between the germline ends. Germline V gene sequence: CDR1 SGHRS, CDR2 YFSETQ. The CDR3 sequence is CASSTWAGVEQFF. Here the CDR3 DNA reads TGCGCCAGCAGCACCTGGGCAGGGGTTGAGCAGTTCTTC.

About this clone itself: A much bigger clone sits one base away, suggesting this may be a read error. CDR3 sequence (DNA): TGTGCCAGCCGTCGGGGCGGGGGGAAAAAAGAGACCCAGTACTTC. Translating gives CASRRGGGKKETQYF. V gene TRBV28 combines with J gene TRBJ2-5; 8 nucleotides agree with TRBD2. V was pared by 8 bases and J by 3 bases, with 11 bases of the junction left unmatched. Germline V gene data show CDR1 as MDHEN and CDR2 as SYDVKM. CDR3 length: 15 amino acids.

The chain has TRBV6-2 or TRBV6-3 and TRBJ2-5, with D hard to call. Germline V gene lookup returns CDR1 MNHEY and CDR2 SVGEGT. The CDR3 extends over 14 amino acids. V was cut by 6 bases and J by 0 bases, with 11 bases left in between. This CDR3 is CASSPDFNQETQYF. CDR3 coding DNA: TGTGCCAGCAGCCCCGACTTCAACCAAGAGACCCAGTACTTC.

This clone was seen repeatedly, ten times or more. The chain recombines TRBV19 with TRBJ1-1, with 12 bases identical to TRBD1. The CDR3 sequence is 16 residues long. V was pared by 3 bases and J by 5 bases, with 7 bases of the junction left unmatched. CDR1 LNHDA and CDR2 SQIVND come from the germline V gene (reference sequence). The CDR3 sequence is CASSIRDRGLVTEAFF. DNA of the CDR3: TGTGCCAGTAGTATTCGGGACAGGGGGCTTGTGACTGAAGCTTTCTTT. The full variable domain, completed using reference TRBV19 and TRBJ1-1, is DGGITQSPKYLFRKEGQNVTLSCEQNLNHDAMYWYRQDPGQGLRLIYYSQIVNDFQKGDIAEGYSVSREKKESFPLTVTSAQKNPTAFYLCASSIRDRGLVTEAFFGQGTRLTVV.

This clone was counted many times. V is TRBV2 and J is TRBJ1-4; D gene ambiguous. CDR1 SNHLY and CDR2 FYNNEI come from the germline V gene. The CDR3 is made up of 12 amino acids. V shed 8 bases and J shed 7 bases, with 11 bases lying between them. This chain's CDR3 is CASWVGGEKLFF. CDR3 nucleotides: TGTGCCAGCTGGGTAGGAGGTGAAAAACTGTTTTTT. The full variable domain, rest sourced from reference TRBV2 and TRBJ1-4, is EPEVTQTPSHQVTQMGQEVILRCVPISNHLYFYWYRQILGQKVEFLVSFYNNEISEKSEIFDDQFSVERPDGSNFTLKIRSTKLEDSAMYFCASWVGGEKLFFGSGTQLSVL.

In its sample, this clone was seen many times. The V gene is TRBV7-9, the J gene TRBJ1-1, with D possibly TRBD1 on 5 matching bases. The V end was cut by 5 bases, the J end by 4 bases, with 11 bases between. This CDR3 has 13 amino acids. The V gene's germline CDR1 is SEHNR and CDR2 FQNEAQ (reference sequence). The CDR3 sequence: CASSPGPATEAFF. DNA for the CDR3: TGTGCCAGCAGCCCGGGGCCGGCCACTGAAGCTTTCTTT. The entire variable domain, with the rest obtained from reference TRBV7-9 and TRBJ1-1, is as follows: DTGVSQNPRHKITKRGQNVTFRCDPISEHNRLYWYRQTLGQGPEFLTYFQNEAQLEKSRLLSDRFSAERPKGSFSTLEIQRTEQGDSAMYLCASSPGPATEAFFGQGTRLTVV.

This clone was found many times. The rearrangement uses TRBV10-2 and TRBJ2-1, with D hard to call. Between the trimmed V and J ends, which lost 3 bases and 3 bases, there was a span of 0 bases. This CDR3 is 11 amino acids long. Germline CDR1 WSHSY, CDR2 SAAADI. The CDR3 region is CASSDYNEQFF. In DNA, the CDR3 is TGCGCCAGCAGTGACTACAATGAGCAGTTCTTC.

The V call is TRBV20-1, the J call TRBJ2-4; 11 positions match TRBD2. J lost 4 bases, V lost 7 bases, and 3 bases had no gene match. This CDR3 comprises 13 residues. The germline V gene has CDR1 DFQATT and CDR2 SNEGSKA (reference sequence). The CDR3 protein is CSVRLAGKNIQYF. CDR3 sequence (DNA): TGCAGTGTGAGACTAGCGGGGAAAAACATTCAGTACTTC.

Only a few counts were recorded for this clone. The CDR3 DNA reads TGTGCCAGCAGTTATGGGGGGCTGCCAGAAGATACGCAGTATTTT. Translating it yields CASSYGGLPEDTQYF. The chain recombines TRBV27 with TRBJ2-3; D may be TRBD1 or TRBD2 (6 bases each). The ends were cut back, 4 bases at V and 5 bases at J, with 16 bases in the middle. The germline V gene has CDR1 MNHEY and CDR2 SMNVEV (reference sequence). The CDR3 contains 15 residues.

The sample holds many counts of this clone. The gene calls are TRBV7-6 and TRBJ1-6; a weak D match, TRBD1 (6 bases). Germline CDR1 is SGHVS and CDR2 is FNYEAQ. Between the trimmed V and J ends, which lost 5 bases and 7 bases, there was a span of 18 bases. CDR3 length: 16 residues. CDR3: CASSNFIGGRNSPLHF. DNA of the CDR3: TGTGCCAGCAGCAACTTTATCGGGGGGCGGAATTCACCCCTCCACTTT.

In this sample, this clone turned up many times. The DNA of the CDR3 is TGTGCCAGCAGCCTGGCAAGCACGAACACTGAAGCTTTCTTT. Translating it yields CASSLASTNTEAFF. The V and J genes are TRBV3-1 and TRBJ1-1, with unresolved D. The CDR3 sequence is 14 residues long. Germline assignment: CDR1 LGHDT and CDR2 YNNKEL (reference sequence). V was pared by 4 bases and J by 1 base, with 10 bases between. The whole variable domain, remainder taken from reference TRBV3-1 and TRBJ1-1, is DTAVSQTPKYLVTQMGNDKSIKCEQNLGHDTMYWYKQDSKKFLKIMFSYNNKELIINETVPNRFSPKSPDKAHLNLHINSLELGDSAVYFCASSLASTNTEAFFGQGTRLTVV.

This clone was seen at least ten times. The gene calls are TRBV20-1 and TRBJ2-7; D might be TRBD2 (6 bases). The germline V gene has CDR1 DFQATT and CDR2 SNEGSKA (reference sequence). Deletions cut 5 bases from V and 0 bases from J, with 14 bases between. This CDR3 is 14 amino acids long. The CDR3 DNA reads TGCAGTGCTGGAGGGACCCTGACCTCCTACGAGCAGTACTTC. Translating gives CSAGGTLTSYEQYF.

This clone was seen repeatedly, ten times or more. CDR3 amino acids: CASRKGTWNTEAFF. The CDR3 nucleotides read TGTGCCAGCAGAAAAGGGACGTGGAACACTGAAGCTTTCTTT. The chain uses TRBV12-3 or TRBV12-4 and TRBJ1-1, with D possibly matching TRBD1 (5 bases). The CDR3 has 14 residues. The ends were cut back, 6 bases at V and 1 base at J, with 12 bases in the middle.

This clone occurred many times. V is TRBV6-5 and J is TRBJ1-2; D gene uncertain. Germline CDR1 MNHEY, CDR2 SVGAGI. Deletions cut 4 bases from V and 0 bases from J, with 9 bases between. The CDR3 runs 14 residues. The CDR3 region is CASSSKWSNYGYTF. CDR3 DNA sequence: TGTGCCAGCAGTTCAAAATGGTCTAACTATGGCTACACCTTC.

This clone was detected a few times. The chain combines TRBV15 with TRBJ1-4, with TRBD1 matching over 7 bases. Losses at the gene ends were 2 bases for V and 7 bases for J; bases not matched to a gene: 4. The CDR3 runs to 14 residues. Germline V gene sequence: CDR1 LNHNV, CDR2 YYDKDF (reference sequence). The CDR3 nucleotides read TGTGCCACCAGCAGAACAGGGGTGGGTGAAAAACTGTTTTTT. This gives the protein CATSRTGVGEKLFF. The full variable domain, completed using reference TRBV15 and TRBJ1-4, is DAMVIQNPRYQVTQFGKPVTLSCSQTLNHNVMYWYQQKSSQAPKLLFHYYDKDFNNEADTPDNFQSRRPNTSFCFLDIRSPGLGDTAMYLCATSRTGVGEKLFFGSGTQLSVL.

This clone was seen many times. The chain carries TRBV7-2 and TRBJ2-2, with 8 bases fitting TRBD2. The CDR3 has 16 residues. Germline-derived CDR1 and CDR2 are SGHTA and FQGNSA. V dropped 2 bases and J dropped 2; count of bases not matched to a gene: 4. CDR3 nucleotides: TGTGCCAGCAGCTTAACGAGCGGGGGAAACACCGGGGAGCTGTTTTTT. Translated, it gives CASSLTSGGNTGELFF.

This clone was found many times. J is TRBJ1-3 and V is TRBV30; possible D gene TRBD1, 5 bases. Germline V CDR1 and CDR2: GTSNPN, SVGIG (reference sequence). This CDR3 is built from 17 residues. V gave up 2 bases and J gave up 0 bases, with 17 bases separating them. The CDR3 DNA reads TGTGCCTGGAGTCCCCGGCGGGGCCTAAGCTCTGGAAACACCATATATTTT. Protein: CAWSPRRGLSSGNTIYF.